The entry below describes one T cell receptor (beta chain). This sample was taken from a study of blood T cell repertoires in COVID-19. In the study overall: In each case, the material was cDNA or gDNA derived from T cells, B-cell-depleted T cells, or PBMCs.

Data came from immunoSEQ multiplex PCR; TCRdb stores just in-frame clones and leaves some out. The table includes about 170,000 clones, around 86% detected once. CDR1 LGHNA and CDR2 YNFKEQ come from the germline V gene. The CDR3 totals 17 residues. Trimming took 3 bases from V and 3 from J; bases not matched to a gene: 10. The chain is built from TRBV4-2 and TRBJ1-3; 8 positions agree with TRBD1. This TCR was sampled from a woman older than 75 with COVID-19, enrolled during active disease. The sequenced material came from peripheral blood. The CDR3 loop is CASSQSPGQGGGNTIYF. The CDR3 DNA follows: TGTGCCAGCAGCCAGTCACCCGGACAGGGAGGTGGAAACACCATATATTTT.